The source of this TCR beta chain is a study of blood T cell repertoires in COVID-19. The CDR3 is 17 residues long. The V end was cut by 0 bases, the J end by 8 bases, with 22 bases between. Looked up from germline, CDR1 is MGHRA and CDR2 is YSYEKL. Assay: immunoSEQ multiplex PCR; the TCRdb copy retains only in-frame clones and omits some. The sample holds about 110,000 clones, about two thirds seen once. The sequenced sample was peripheral blood. The chain has TRBV4-1 and TRBJ1-2, with D possibly being TRBD1 (6 bases). This receptor was taken from a human donor with acute or convalescent COVID-19. The donor label of this sample is uncertain. The CDR3 here is CASSQDRTEITTGGYTF. Written as DNA, the CDR3 is TGCGCCAGCAGCCAAGATCGGACAGAGATAACCACGGGCGGCTACACCTTC.